This T cell receptor (beta chain) was sequenced in a study of blood T cells in healthy people across ages (dated by TCRdb to about 2015). As for the study more broadly: In model experiments, roughly one uniquely barcoded TCR beta cDNA molecule per two T cells was captured by template switching. The study measured age-related changes in TCR beta repertoire diversity using deep sequencing normalized with unique cDNA molecular identifiers. Donors were grouped into four age groups: young (average approximately 16 years), middle-aged (roughly 40), aged (around 60) and long-lived (over 80). To avoid experimental bias, donors of different ages were randomly spread across the sequencing lanes. Using the same blood draw, the study looked at two additional independent replicas of 1 million unique cDNA reads for two donors, one aged 18 to 30 and the other aged 80 or older.

Study-wide findings and limitations: Observed TCR beta diversity per million T cells fell roughly linearly with age, and a significant reduction was already apparent by age around 39. Estimates of total diversity from one million sequenced T cells were regarded as lower bounds and underestimates. Because the CMV infection status of the donors was unknown, age-related changes in expanded clonotypes may potentially have been confounded. The percentage of naive T cells measured by flow cytometry correlated strongly with observed TCR beta diversity. Since profiling was done on bulk unsorted PBMCs, naive and antigen-experienced compartments could not be conclusively compared. Compared with the aged group, the long-lived group had more naive CD4+ T cells, fewer expanded clones and increased TCR diversity, a pattern suggesting age selection.

Receptor amplification or capture employed 5' RACE. Sequencing was carried out with an Illumina HiSeq 2500. A second PCR of roughly 7 to 11 cycles was performed with a sample-barcoded 5' primer and a J-beta primer mix. A unique molecular identifier was introduced onto each TCR beta cDNA molecule by a template-switch 5' adaptor carrying 12 random nucleotides. Each sample yielded at least 3 million CDR3-containing paired-end reads. First-strand cDNA synthesis was performed from all RNA using the Mint cDNA synthesis kit, with priming by a TRBC-specific oligonucleotide. After uracil-DNA glycosylase treatment, a first 18-cycle PCR used universal primers M1SS and BC2_uni_R on all cDNA. Concerning the study's data processing: For normalization, 1 million high-quality reads were randomly selected from each sample, with every read carrying a distinct molecular identifier. Instead of being binned into consensus sequences, reads with shared molecular identifiers were discarded. CDR3 identification, clonotype clustering and error correction used MiTCR with a Q25 quality threshold and the strictest error-elimination algorithm. A nonparametric unseen species model with Euler transformation was used to estimate lower-bound total TCR beta diversity. TCRdb applied fastp at Q25 and MiXCR to the public reads, then kept only in-frame beta chains. When rows share a CDR3 protein, they turn into one entry using the most common DNA and genes. The V and J calls, along with clone size, are taken from TCRdb and not from the paper's own processing. This sample holds hundreds of thousands of distinct CDR3 sequences; about 20% were observed only once. About 22% of the sample belongs to the ten largest clones.

The CDR3 goes from the cysteine to the phenylalanine over 16 residues. The sequence is cut down to CDR3 DNA, 48 bases in frame from base 1. From V the trimming removes 6 bases and from J it removes 2 bases, while the gene matches leave 8 bases of the junction unaccounted for. Taken from the germline V gene, the CDR1 and CDR2 loops are SGHRS and YFSETQ. The donors were under 40 Caucasian individuals from Russia, aged roughly 6 to 90 years, who were systemically healthy. Roughly 11 milliliters of peripheral blood were drawn from each donor into EDTA-treated Vacutainer tubes. Ficoll-Paque density-gradient centrifugation was used to isolate PBMCs, with at least 7 million obtained per sample. Total RNA was extracted from PBMCs with Trizol reagent, with at least 6 micrograms obtained per sample. For every donor, flow cytometry on a PBMC aliquot measured the percentage of naive CD45RAhigh/CD27high T cells.

As to this clonotype: The antigen it recognizes is unknown. No much larger clone exists at a distance of one base, and base qualities are not known.

This TCR was sampled from a man in his 70s in good health. The sample consisted of blood. This chain is built from TRBV5-1 and TRBJ2-3; 11 middle bases align to TRBD2. The nucleotides are TGCGCCAGCATTTCCGGGACTAGCGGCTACACAGATACGCAGTATTTT. It translates as CASISGTSGYTDTQYF.